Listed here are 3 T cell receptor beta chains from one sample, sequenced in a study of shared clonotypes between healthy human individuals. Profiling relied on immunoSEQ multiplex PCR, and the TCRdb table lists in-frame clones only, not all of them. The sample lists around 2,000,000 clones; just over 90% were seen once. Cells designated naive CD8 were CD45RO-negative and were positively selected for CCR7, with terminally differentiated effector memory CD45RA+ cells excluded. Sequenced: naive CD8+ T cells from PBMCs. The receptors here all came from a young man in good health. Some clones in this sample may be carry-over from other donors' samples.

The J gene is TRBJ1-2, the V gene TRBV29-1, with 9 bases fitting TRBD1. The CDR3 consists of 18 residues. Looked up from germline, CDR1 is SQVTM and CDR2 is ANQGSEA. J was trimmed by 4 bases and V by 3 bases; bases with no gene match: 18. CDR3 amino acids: CSVDRGLRVTGGVYGYTF. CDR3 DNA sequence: TGCAGCGTTGACAGGGGGCTTAGGGTTACAGGGGGCGTCTATGGCTACACCTTC.

The CDR3 coding sequence is TGTGCCACCAGCAGAGTCGACCTTTTCGCGAACACCGGGGAGCTGTTTTTT. The encoded protein is CATSRVDLFANTGELFF. V and J are TRBV15 and TRBJ2-2; D gene uncertain. Trimming pared 1 base from V and 0 bases from J, leaving 12 bases between. The CDR3 extends over 17 amino acids. CDR1 is LNHNV, CDR2 YYDKDF, per germline (reference sequence). Variable domain in full (rest from reference TRBV15 and TRBJ2-2): DAMVIQNPRYQVTQFGKPVTLSCSQTLNHNVMYWYQQKSSQAPKLLFHYYDKDFNNEADTPDNFQSRRPNTSFCFLDIRSPGLGDTAMYLCATSRVDLFANTGELFFGEGSRLTVL.

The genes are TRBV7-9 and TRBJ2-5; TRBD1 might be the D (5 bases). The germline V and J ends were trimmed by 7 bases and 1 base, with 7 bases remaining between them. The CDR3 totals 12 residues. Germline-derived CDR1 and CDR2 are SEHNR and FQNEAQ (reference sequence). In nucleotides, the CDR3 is TGTGCCAGCAAGACAGCCCAAGAGACCCAGTACTTC. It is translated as CASKTAQETQYF.